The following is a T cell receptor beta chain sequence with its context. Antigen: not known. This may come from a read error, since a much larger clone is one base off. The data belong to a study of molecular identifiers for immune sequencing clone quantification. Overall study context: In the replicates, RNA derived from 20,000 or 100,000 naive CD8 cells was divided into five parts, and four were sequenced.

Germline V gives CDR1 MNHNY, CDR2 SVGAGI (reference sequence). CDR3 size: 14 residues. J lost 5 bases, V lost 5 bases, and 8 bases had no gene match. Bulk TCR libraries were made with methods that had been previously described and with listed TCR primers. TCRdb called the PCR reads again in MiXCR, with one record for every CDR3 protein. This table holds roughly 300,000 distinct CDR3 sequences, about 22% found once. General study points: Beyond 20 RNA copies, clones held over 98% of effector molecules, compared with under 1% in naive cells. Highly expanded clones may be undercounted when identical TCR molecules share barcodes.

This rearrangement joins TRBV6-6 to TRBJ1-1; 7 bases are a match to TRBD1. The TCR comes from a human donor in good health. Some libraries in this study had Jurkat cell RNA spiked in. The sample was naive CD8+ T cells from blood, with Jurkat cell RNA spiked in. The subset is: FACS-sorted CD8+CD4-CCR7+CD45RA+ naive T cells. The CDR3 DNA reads TGTGCCAGCAGTGGTGACAGGGCATTTACTGAAGCTTTCTTT. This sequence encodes CASSGDRAFTEAFF.